The rows below give T cell receptor beta chains drawn from one sample of a study of cytomegalovirus exposure and HLA in healthy donors. This table comes from immunoSEQ multiplex PCR, and its TCRdb copy is limited to in-frame clones, with some not included. The sample records about 170,000 clones, about 65% being singletons. The specimen sequenced was PBMCs. The receptors derive from a man aged 35-49 years in good health and CMV-seropositive. Both conserved end residues are part of each CDR3. A D gene is named only where the DNA matches it firmly. For some rows the clone size is stated as once, few or many, or as a class when expanded; others skip it.

abundance | len | j_gene | v_gene | d_gene | CDR3nt | CDR3aa
. | 12 | TRBJ2-3 | TRBV11-2 | . | TGTGCCAGCAGCTCCCAGGGAAGTGGGCAGTATTTT | CASSSQGSGQYF
. | 14 | TRBJ2-7 | TRBV6-5 | TRBD2 | TGTGCCAGCAGAAGTAGCGGGGGGGCCTACGAGCAGTACTTC | CASRSSGGAYEQYF
once | 15 | TRBJ2-1 | TRBV5-6 | . | TGTGCCAGCAGCTGGAGGGGTGGGGGAATCAATGAGCAGTTCTTC | CASSWRGGGINEQFF
few | 14 | TRBJ1-2 | TRBV6-4 | TRBD1 | TGTGCCAGCAGTGACTCGGACAGGCCCTATGGCTACACCTTC | CASSDSDRPYGYTF
few | 13 | TRBJ1-1 | TRBV4-1 | . | TGCGCCAGCAGCCTTCGGGGGGGGACTGAAGCTTTCTTT | CASSLRGGTEAFF
. | 15 | TRBJ1-6 | TRBV6-5 | TRBD1 | TGTGCCAGTCGAAAGGGGGGACAGGGGAATTCACCCCTCCACTTT | CASRKGGQGNSPLHF
. | 13 | TRBJ1-2 | TRBV5-1 | . | TGCGCCAGCAGCTTGGAGACTTTTTATGGCTACACCTTC | CASSLETFYGYTF
. | 16 | TRBJ1-6 | TRBV27 | TRBD1 | TGTGCCAGCAGTTTATGGGGGACAGGGGGAAATTCACCCCTCCACTTT | CASSLWGTGGNSPLHF
. | 16 | TRBJ2-7 | TRBV15 | TRBD1 | TGTGCCACCAGCAGGCAAATTGGGACAGGGAACCACGAGCAGTACTTC | CATSRQIGTGNHEQYF
. | 14 | TRBJ1-4 | TRBV19 | . | TGTGCCAGTTCATTAGGGGCGGCTAATGAAAAACTGTTTTTT | CASSLGAANEKLFF
. | 14 | TRBJ2-3 | TRBV18 | TRBD1 | TGTGCCAGCTCACCGACAGGGGAAGGGGGTACGCAGTATTTT | CASSPTGEGGTQYF
few | 14 | TRBJ1-1 | TRBV7-2 | TRBD1 | TGTGCCAGCAGCCCCTGGACAGGGTACACTGAAGCTTTCTTT | CASSPWTGYTEAFF
. | 18 | TRBJ1-1 | TRBV10-3 | TRBD1 | TGTGCCATCAGGAGCAACAGGGGCATTGGGGGGATGAACACTGAAGCTTTCTTT | CAIRSNRGIGGMNTEAFF
. | 15 | TRBJ1-2 | TRBV21-1 | . | TGTGCCAGCAGTCGCCGGGACAGGGGATCGTACGGCTACACCTTC | CASSRRDRGSYGYTF
. | 14 | TRBJ1-4 | TRBV27 | TRBD1 | TGTGCCAGCAGTTTTCAGGGGGTAGGCGAAAAACTGTTTTTT | CASSFQGVGEKLFF
few | 15 | TRBJ2-7 | TRBV5-5 | TRBD1 | TGTGCCAGCAGCTCGACCCGGACAGGGCCCTACGAGCAGTACTTC | CASSSTRTGPYEQYF
few | 13 | TRBJ2-7 | TRBV4-2 | . | TGTGCCAGCAGCCCCCTAACGGGGAGCGAGCAGTACTTC | CASSPLTGSEQYF
. | 13 | TRBJ2-7 | TRBV6-1 | TRBD2 | TGTGCCAGCAGCGCGGGACTAGCGAACGAGCAGTACTTC | CASSAGLANEQYF
. | 14 | TRBJ2-1 | TRBV11-2 | . | TGTGCCAGCAGCGCCACTCACCAATACAATGAGCAGTTCTTC | CASSATHQYNEQFF
few | 14 | TRBJ1-1 | TRBV18 | . | TGTGCCAGCTCACCACTAACTTTGAACACTGAAGCTTTCTTT | CASSPLTLNTEAFF
. | 15 | TRBJ2-7 | TRBV10-2 | TRBD1 | TGCGCCAGCAGTGCTTCCGGGACAGGCTCTGACGAGCAGTACTTC | CASSASGTGSDEQYF
. | 15 | TRBJ2-4 | TRBV4-1 | TRBD1 | TGCGCCAGCAGCCCCCCGGCGGGACAGGGCGGGATTCAGTACTTC | CASSPPAGQGGIQYF
. | 13 | TRBJ2-7 | TRBV7-9 | . | TGTTCCAGCAGCCGGCGTCGGAGCTACGAGCAGTACTTC | CSSSRRRSYEQYF
few | 12 | TRBJ2-7 | TRBV29-1 | . | TGCAGCGCCGGAGACTTGTCCTACGAGCAGTACTTC | CSAGDLSYEQYF
. | 15 | TRBJ1-5 | TRBV6-5 | . | TGTGCCAGCAGTTCCCAGGGGTATAGCAATCAGCCCCAGCATTTT | CASSSQGYSNQPQHF
. | 14 | TRBJ2-3 | TRBV7-7 | . | TGTGCTAGCAGCTTATCCCCGGGTCGGGATACGCAGTATTTT | CASSLSPGRDTQYF
. | 14 | TRBJ1-1 | TRBV6-5 | . | TGTGCCAGCAGAGCCGAAGGACAGAGCACTGAAGCTTTCTTT | CASRAEGQSTEAFF
. | 16 | TRBJ2-3 | TRBV30 | TRBD1 | TGTGCCTGGAGCGTTACTTTCAGGGGGCAGGGAGATACGCAGTATTTT | CAWSVTFRGQGDTQYF
. | 16 | TRBJ1-4 | TRBV7-3 | . | TGTGCCAGCAGCTTAACGGTACAGGACAAGAATGAAAAACTGTTTTTT | CASSLTVQDKNEKLFF
. | 19 | TRBJ1-6 | TRBV27 | TRBD1 | TGTGCCAGCAGTTTAAAAGGGACAGGGCCCAGCTCCTATAATTCACCCCTCCACTTT | CASSLKGTGPSSYNSPLHF
. | 13 | TRBJ2-5 | TRBV4-1 | . | TGCGCCAGCAGCCAAGACAGGGATCGGGAGCAGTACTTC | CASSQDRDREQYF
. | 14 | TRBJ2-7 | TRBV6-6 | TRBD1 | TGTGCCAGCAGCAAAGACAGGGGGGCCTACGAGCAGTACTTC | CASSKDRGAYEQYF
. | 15 | TRBJ2-1 | TRBV11-3 | TRBD1 | TGTGCCAGCAGCTTAGGTGGGGGACAGGGTCATGAGCAGTTCTTC | CASSLGGGQGHEQFF
. | 16 | TRBJ2-5 | TRBV5-1 | TRBD2 | TGCGCCAGCAGCTTGGCTAGCGGGGGACCCCAAGAGACCCAGTACTTC | CASSLASGGPQETQYF
. | 14 | TRBJ1-6 | TRBV7-3 | . | TGTGCCAGCAGCTCCGGGGAGGGGTTGTCACCCCTCCACTTT | CASSSGEGLSPLHF